These 9 T cell receptor beta chains share one sample of origin, sequenced in a study of T cells of healthy individuals. MiXCR was run by TCRdb on the 5' RACE reads, yielding one entry per CDR3 protein. This sample has about 57,000 distinct CDR3 sequences, with around 15% found just once. These TCRs come from a human donor in good health.

This clonotype was picked up many times. The rearrangement uses TRBV18 and TRBJ1-1; TRBD1 matches at 7 bases. CDR3 length: 13 amino acids. The germline V gene has CDR1 KGHSH and CDR2 LQKENI. V gave up 6 bases and J gave up 1 base; unmatched junction bases: 2. CDR3 DNA sequence: TGTGCCAGCTCCGGACAGGCGAACACTGAAGCTTTCTTT. Its translation is CASSGQANTEAFF.

This clonotype was seen many times. This sequence joins TRBV6-5 and TRBJ1-2; D is ambiguous. Germline CDR1 reads MNHEY; CDR2 reads SVGAGI. V lost 6 bases and J 6 bases, leaving 11 bases between the germline ends. CDR3 size: 12 residues. The CDR3 DNA follows: TGTGCCAGCAGGCGAGGGCTCCATGGCTACACCTTC. Amino acids: CASRRGLHGYTF.

This clonotype was picked up a small number of times. The chain employs TRBV28 and TRBJ2-4, with 7 positions matching TRBD2. V lost 5 bases, J lost 0 bases, and 13 bases stayed unmatched. The CDR3 length is 18 residues. Germline loops: CDR1 MDHEN, CDR2 SYDVKM. CDR3 nucleotides: TGTGCCAGCAGTAGGGCGGGGGATTCCCGCCTAGCCAAAAACATTCAGTACTTC. Its translation is CASSRAGDSRLAKNIQYF. The full variable domain, with the rest looked up from reference TRBV28 and TRBJ2-4, is DVKVTQSSRYLVKRTGEKVFLECVQDMDHENMFWYRQDPGLGLRLIYFSYDVKMKEKGDIPEGYSVSREKKERFSLILESASTNQTSMYLCASSRAGDSRLAKNIQYFGAGTRLSVL.

The rearrangement uses TRBV27 and TRBJ1-3; TRBD1 is a possible D gene (5 bases). This CDR3 is 18 amino acids long. Germline CDR1 reads MNHEY; CDR2 reads SMNVEV (reference sequence). V lost 6 bases to trimming and J lost 4 bases, with 25 bases between them. CDR3: CASSNRGPRALRGNTIYF. The CDR3 DNA sequence: TGTGCCAGCAGCAATAGGGGCCCTAGGGCTCTTAGGGGAAACACCATATATTTT.

This clonotype was found a few times. This CDR3 is CASSLKREWLTDTQYF. The DNA for the CDR3 is TGTGCCAGCAGCCTCAAGCGGGAGTGGCTCACAGATACGCAGTATTTT. This chain uses TRBV5-4 with TRBJ2-3, with 8 bases fitting TRBD2. This CDR3 is 16 amino acids long. The V gene end was trimmed by 4 bases and the J gene end by 2 bases; junction bases not matched to a gene: 9. Germline CDR1 and CDR2: SGHNT and YYREEE (reference sequence).

This clonotype was recorded many times. CDR3: CASSQGQVIYGYTF. The CDR3 DNA follows: TGTGCCAGCAGCCAAGGGCAGGTGATCTATGGCTACACCTTC. The chain is built from TRBV3-1 and TRBJ1-2; D remains unclear. Trimming stripped 1 base from V and 4 bases from J, with 10 bases between. The germline gives CDR1 LGHDT, CDR2 YNNKEL (reference sequence). This CDR3 spans 14 amino acids.

In this sample, this clonotype turned up many times. The J gene is TRBJ2-5, the V gene TRBV4-1; TRBD2 aligns across 8 bases. Germline V CDR1 and CDR2: MGHRA, YSYEKL. The CDR3 contains 15 residues. The trim removed 1 base at V and 5 bases at J, leaving 6 bases unmatched. CDR3 in DNA: TGCGCCAGCAGCCAAGTCGGGACTAGGATGGAGACCCAGTACTTC. It is translated as CASSQVGTRMETQYF.

The CDR3 DNA follows: TGTGCCAGCAGTCCCCAAGTTGGGATCGGAAACACCATATATTTT. It encodes CASSPQVGIGNTIYF. The chain uses TRBV2 and TRBJ1-3; D is unclear. The CDR3 has 15 amino acids. The germline CDR1 and CDR2 sequences are SNHLY and FYNNEI. V was pared by 5 bases and J by 4 bases, with 15 bases between.

The rearrangement uses TRBV7-8 and TRBJ2-7; D may be TRBD2 (7 bases). The CDR3 runs to 14 residues. Germline V lookup: CDR1 SGHVS, CDR2 FQNEAQ. The V end was cut by 8 bases, the J end by 3 bases, with 17 bases between. Written as DNA, the CDR3 is TGTGCCAGCCTGGGGGGGGGCATCATCTACGAGCAGTACTTC. This codes for CASLGGGIIYEQYF.